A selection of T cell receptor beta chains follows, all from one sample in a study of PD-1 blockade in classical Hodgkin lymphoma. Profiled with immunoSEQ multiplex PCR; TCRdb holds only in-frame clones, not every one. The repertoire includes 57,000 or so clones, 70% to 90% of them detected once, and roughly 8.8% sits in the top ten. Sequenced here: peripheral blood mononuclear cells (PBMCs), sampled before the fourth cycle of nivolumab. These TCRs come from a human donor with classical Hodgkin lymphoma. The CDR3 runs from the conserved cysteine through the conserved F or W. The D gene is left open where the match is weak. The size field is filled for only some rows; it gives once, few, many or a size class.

CDR3: CASRGTPVPNQPQHF
DNA: TGTGCCAGCAGGGGGACACCCGTCCCCAATCAGCCCCAGCATTTT
size: NA
J: TRBJ1-5
V: TRBV2
D: NA

CDR3: CASKGLGGTDTQYF
DNA: TGTGCCAGTAAGGGTCTTGGGGGCACAGATACGCAGTATTTT
size: NA
J: TRBJ2-3
V: TRBV19
D: NA

CDR3: CASSPGQAGNQPQHF
DNA: TGTGCCAGCAGCCCGGGACAGGCTGGCAATCAGCCCCAGCATTTT
size: NA
J: TRBJ1-5
V: TRBV7-9
D: TRBD1

CDR3: CASSLQGGVQETQYF
DNA: TGCGCCAGCAGCTTGCAAGGGGGTGTCCAAGAGACCCAGTACTTC
size: NA
J: TRBJ2-5
V: TRBV5-1
D: NA

CDR3: CSVEAPTQYF
DNA: TGCAGCGTTGAAGCTCCTACGCAGTATTTT
size: few
J: TRBJ2-3
V: TRBV29-1
D: NA

CDR3: CASSLEDRAYEQYF
DNA: TGCGCCAGCAGCTTGGAGGACAGAGCCTACGAGCAGTACTTC
size: NA
J: TRBJ2-7
V: TRBV5-1
D: NA

CDR3: CASSISGHYEQYF
DNA: TGTGCCAGCAGCATATCGGGCCACTACGAGCAGTACTTC
size: NA
J: TRBJ2-7
V: TRBV7-8
D: NA

CDR3: CASRGVRGYTF
DNA: TGTGCCAGCAGGGGAGTGCGGGGCTACACCTTC
size: NA
J: TRBJ1-2
V: TRBV2
D: NA

CDR3: CASSLDPEPYEQYF
DNA: TGCGCCAGCAGCTTGGACCCAGAGCCCTACGAGCAGTACTTC
size: once
J: TRBJ2-7
V: TRBV5-1
D: NA

CDR3: CASSRGTNQPQHF
DNA: TGTGCCAGTAGTAGGGGTACCAATCAGCCCCAGCATTTT
size: NA
J: TRBJ1-5
V: TRBV19
D: NA

CDR3: CASSLGQGSSYEQYF
DNA: TGTGCCAGCAGCTTAGGGCAGGGATCTTCCTACGAGCAGTACTTC
size: once
J: TRBJ2-7
V: TRBV5-4
D: NA

CDR3: CASSQVGGLNTEAFF
DNA: TGCGCCAGCAGCCAAGTAGGGGGCCTGAACACTGAAGCTTTCTTT
size: NA
J: TRBJ1-1
V: TRBV4-1
D: TRBD1

CDR3: CASSFQGMGSGNTIYF
DNA: TGCGCCAGCAGCTTCCAGGGGATGGGCTCTGGAAACACCATATATTTT
size: NA
J: TRBJ1-3
V: TRBV5-1
D: NA

CDR3: CASSPGTPGEQFF
DNA: TGTGCCAGCTCACCGGGGACCCCAGGGGAGCAGTTCTTC
size: NA
J: TRBJ2-1
V: TRBV18
D: NA

CDR3: CAISVKGTGGYEQYF
DNA: TGTGCCATCAGTGTAAAAGGGACAGGGGGATACGAGCAGTACTTC
size: NA
J: TRBJ2-7
V: TRBV10-3
D: TRBD1

CDR3: CASSRDRGDNEQFF
DNA: TGCGCCAGCAGCAGGGACAGGGGGGACAATGAGCAGTTCTTC
size: NA
J: TRBJ2-1
V: TRBV5-1
D: TRBD1

CDR3: CATRRTENTEAFF
DNA: TGTGCCACCAGAAGGACCGAGAACACTGAAGCTTTCTTT
size: few
J: TRBJ1-1
V: TRBV15
D: NA

CDR3: CASSLAQQGNTEAFF
DNA: TGTGCCAGCAGCTTAGCGCAACAGGGAAACACTGAAGCTTTCTTT
size: NA
J: TRBJ1-1
V: TRBV7-2
D: NA

CDR3: CASSSYKAEITDTQYF
DNA: TGTGCCAGCAGTTCCTATAAAGCGGAGATCACGGATACGCAGTATTTT
size: NA
J: TRBJ2-3
V: TRBV6-5
D: NA

CDR3: CASSPAFRQTPGLNQPQHF
DNA: TGCGCCAGCAGCCCCGCCTTTAGACAGACGCCGGGACTTAATCAGCCCCAGCATTTT
size: NA
J: TRBJ1-5
V: TRBV4-1
D: NA

CDR3: CASSGWRKSNGYTF
DNA: TGCGCCAGCAGTGGTTGGCGAAAGAGTAATGGCTACACCTTC
size: NA
J: TRBJ1-2
V: TRBV10-1
D: NA

CDR3: CASSLGQGSSEAFF
DNA: TGTGCCAGCTCACTCGGACAGGGAAGCTCTGAAGCTTTCTTT
size: NA
J: TRBJ1-1
V: TRBV18
D: TRBD1

CDR3: CASSLKDASGYTF
DNA: TGCGCCAGCAGCTTGAAGGACGCTTCCGGCTACACCTTC
size: NA
J: TRBJ1-2
V: TRBV5-1
D: NA

CDR3: CASSFQGLGATEAFF
DNA: TGTGCCAGCAGCTTTCAAGGGTTGGGGGCGACTGAAGCTTTCTTT
size: NA
J: TRBJ1-1
V: TRBV11-2
D: NA

CDR3: CATRQGNQETQYF
DNA: TGTGCCACCCGACAGGGGAACCAAGAGACCCAGTACTTC
size: NA
J: TRBJ2-5
V: TRBV11-1
D: TRBD1

CDR3: CASSFGRERQAFF
DNA: TGCGCCAGCAGCTTCGGAAGGGAACGGCAAGCTTTCTTT
size: once
J: TRBJ1-1
V: TRBV5-1
D: NA

CDR3: CASSLEGGISGANVLTF
DNA: TGTGCCAGCAGCTTAGAGGGAGGAATCTCTGGGGCCAACGTCCTGACTTTC
size: NA
J: TRBJ2-6
V: TRBV7-8
D: NA

CDR3: CASSFPTRQGEQYF
DNA: TGTGCCAGCAGCTTCCCAACTAGACAGGGCGAGCAGTACTTC
size: NA
J: TRBJ2-7
V: TRBV7-9
D: TRBD1